This T cell receptor beta chain emerged from a study of cytomegalovirus exposure and HLA in healthy donors (dated by TCRdb to 2015 to 2018). For the study in its entirety: In an earlier analysis of several hundred of the donors, approximately 260 Gb of sequence data and 100 million or so unique TCR beta sequences from about 179 million T cells were reported. An early release that covered some 630 HLA-typed donors contained approximately 300 gigabases of sequencing data and tens of millions of unique TCR sequences. Among the roughly 400 genotyped donors, 75% to 90% belonged to the genetic ancestry cluster associated with self-reported Caucasian donors. The aim of the study was to test whether cataloging public T cell receptors could identify signatures of past pathogen exposure. The T cell repertoires of some 700 subjects were profiled by immunosequencing and related to cytomegalovirus serostatus. In addition to the first cohort of roughly 670 subjects, a separate validation cohort of over 90 different subjects was used. To predict cytomegalovirus infection status, the study brought together high-throughput TCR immunosequencing, statistical association of individual TCRs with disease status, and machine learning. A later analysis re-analyzed previously published TCR beta repertoires from 500 to 700 donors and added high-resolution HLA genotyping to study TCR occurrence patterns. Rather than using new phenotypic data, the later analysis identified candidate immune exposures from TCR beta sequences and from how often those sequences occurred across donors. In an earlier analysis of about 590 of the donors, high-throughput TCR beta sequencing was used to judge whether each TCR beta V gene segment behaved as functional or pseudogenic. Donor age, sex, ethnicity and CMV serostatus were compiled together with the repertoire data. A later genetic analysis used genome-wide SNP genotypes for about 60% of the roughly 700 donors, treating that subset as a discovery cohort. All discovery cohort repertoires had been generated using a single sequencing platform. Both class I and class II loci were covered by HLA typing, at four-digit resolution. The number of typed donors differed by locus: about 620-640 for A, B, C, DRB1 and DQB1; 500 to 550 for DQA1; 606 for DPA1; and roughly 450 for DPB1. Four to six DR-DQ haplotypes were handled as single units for association and clustering because linkage in the cohort was strong. Among roughly 400 genotyped donors of the cohort, an average of about 240,000 unique TCR beta nucleotide sequences was sequenced per donor, of which about 18% were non-productive.

Beyond this particular receptor, the publication reports: Because some donors lacked HLA typing at each locus, the association tests relied only on the typed subset. CMV serostatus was the only immune exposure information available for the cohort. Roughly 15 rarely observed V segments, including chromosome 9 orphons, were excluded from the earlier analysis of almost 600 of the donors because counts were too low. A few of the identified cytomegalovirus-associated TCR beta chains were confirmed in vitro to be specific for cytomegalovirus antigens. In this cohort, only TCR beta chains were sequenced, and detectable features were limited by the absence of alpha or paired-chain data. When HLA alleles, especially DR and DQ, strongly co-occurred, TCR associations were difficult to assign to individual alleles. In an earlier analysis of more than 450 of the donors, most TCR beta V segments were observed in productive rearrangements about 90% or about 30% of the time, broadly matching IMGT annotations. A group of highly shared sequence variants was considered likely to be a technical artifact of the sequencing pipeline. Specific HLA alleles were associated with over 15,000 TCR beta sequences at a false discovery rate of 0.05 in a later analysis. Most TCR sequences were seen in very few donors, while some public TCRs were found in many individuals. Correlated functional status among segregating V segments might reflect linkage disequilibrium, but an unknown experimental factor could not be ruled out. According to the authors, the approach could potentially be generalized to other disease states and immunological phenotypes. In a later analysis, HLA-associated TCR beta chains were found to be more clonally expanded and to have lower generation probabilities than equally common non-associated chains. Several of the top co-occurrence clusters appeared to be linked to parvovirus B19, influenza, CMV and Epstein-Barr virus, according to a later analysis. A further reported finding was that TCR beta sequences accurately predicted the HLA-A and HLA-B alleles for most subjects in the first cohort. A later analysis found that TCR association rates varied across HLA loci, with DRB1 alleles showing the most associated TCRs and HLA-C alleles the fewest. The classifier was reported to diagnose cytomegalovirus status with high specificity and sensitivity in both the original cohort and the validation cohort. Most CMV-associated TCR beta chains appeared to be HLA-restricted in a later analysis, and the HLA associations seemed to be driven largely by CMV exposure. The presence/absence analyses assumed that sequencing depth was roughly uniform across donors, and that assumption may not be true. The study listed around 160 TCR beta chains as associated with cytomegalovirus. An association between a missense DCLRE1C variant and V-gene and J-gene trimming of TCR beta chains was found in a later genetic analysis and replicated in an independent cohort. Compared with the 666-donor mean, donors in an Asian-associated ancestry cluster had fewer N-insertions in productive TCRs, according to a later genetic analysis.

Worth noting for this clone: The antigen it binds to is not known. One base away there is no much larger clone; base qualities are not given.

The library was obtained by the immunoSEQ multiplex PCR assay. For the multiplex PCR, a mixture combining 60 forward primers for TCR Vbeta segments and 13 reverse primers for TCR Jbeta segments was used. A multiplex PCR assay on genomic DNA amplified the CDR3 region of rearranged TCR beta genes. The amplified TCR beta libraries were sequenced on the Illumina HiSeq System as 87-base-pair reads. The original pipeline was this. Across the roughly 670 repertoires, a later analysis counted roughly 84 million unique TCR beta chains, around 11 million of which were shared by at least two donors. Raw reads were error-corrected and collapsed into unique sequences with a nearest-neighbor algorithm that merged closely related sequences to remove PCR and sequencing errors. To assign V, D and J gene segments, CDR3 sequences were aligned to IMGT reference sequences. For a sequence to be retained, a match of at least six nucleotides was required to both a V gene segment and a J gene segment. A rearrangement counted as productive if the CDR3 had no stop codons and remained in frame with V and J, and every other rearrangement counted as non-productive. Following IMGT convention, CDR3 was defined as the stretch from the second conserved V-encoded cysteine to the conserved J-encoded phenylalanine. The earlier analysis of about 590 of the donors excluded sequences that lacked an unambiguous match to a single V gene segment. An earlier analysis of 500 to 600 of the donors classified V segments as functional when productive rearrangements were above 56.7% and as segregating when the standard deviation between donors was above 5%. A statistical classification framework was built to diagnose cytomegalovirus status from the catalog of TCR beta chain sequences. In a later analysis, V and J genes were assigned by comparing TCR nucleotide sequences against IMGT/GENE-DB human TR gene sequences. The TCRdist pipeline was used in a later analysis to assign CDR3 sequences and most-parsimonious VDJ recombination scenarios. In a later analysis, every TCR beta chain was defined by the combination of its CDR3 amino acid sequence and its V-gene family, and reads without a unique V-gene family were dropped. In a later analysis, 500 to 700 highly shared, low-generation-probability nucleotide sequences were removed to address suspected cross-contamination and a sequencing artifact. In a later analysis, a clonal expansion index was calculated for each public chain from normalized within-repertoire ranks of inferred template counts. Generation probabilities in a later analysis came from a VDJ recombination model fitted to out-of-frame rearrangements, and those results were checked against IGoR. A later analysis scored TCR-TCR, TCR-HLA and TCR-CMV co-occurrence with hypergeometric tests, applying a repertoire-size bias correction to TCR pairs. False discovery rates were estimated in a later analysis by permuting HLA or CMV assignments 20 times. A later analysis grouped co-occurring TCRs with DBSCAN, adding TCRdist sequence similarity when clustering within HLA-allele-positive subsets. Co-occurrence clustering excluded repertoires with fewer than 30,000 or more than 120,000 public chains, plus five with anomalous nucleotide sharing. Sourced from immuneACCESS, this table was stored by TCRdb with only in-frame sequences that have V and J called. A share of the clones is absent; for the studies checked, an unresolved V gene accounts for under half, and the remainder has no known explanation. V and J calls and clone size come straight from that table; D and trimming were deduced from the DNA. The sample table records under 200,000 clones; about 12% of these occur just once. The ten largest account for less than 8.5% of the sample.

The cohort comprised fewer than 700 healthy bone marrow donors. Cohort members were all nominally healthy when sampled, although unrecorded immune exposures were likely present. The donor tested CMV seropositive and was one of the 289 seropositive cohort members. A peripheral blood sample was provided by each donor, and peripheral blood mononuclear cells were used for TCR beta sequencing. Genomic DNA was extracted from the blood cell samples with the Qiagen DNeasy Blood Extraction Kit. This clonotype was sampled from a man in his fifties or sixties in good health and CMV-seropositive. Sequencing was performed on PBMCs.

The DNA reads TGTGCCACCAGCAGAGACAGAAACGTCAACACTGAAGCTTTCTTT. It codes for CATSRDRNVNTEAFF. The rearranged chain carries TRBV15 and TRBJ1-1; the D gene is unclear. In the germline V gene (reference sequence), CDR1 corresponds to LNHNV and CDR2 to YYDKDF. The CDR3 has 15 amino acids, counting the end cysteine and phenylalanine. Just CDR3 DNA is preserved here, 45 bases in frame from base 1. V is shortened by 0 bases, J by 2 bases, and the region joining them spans 10 bases.